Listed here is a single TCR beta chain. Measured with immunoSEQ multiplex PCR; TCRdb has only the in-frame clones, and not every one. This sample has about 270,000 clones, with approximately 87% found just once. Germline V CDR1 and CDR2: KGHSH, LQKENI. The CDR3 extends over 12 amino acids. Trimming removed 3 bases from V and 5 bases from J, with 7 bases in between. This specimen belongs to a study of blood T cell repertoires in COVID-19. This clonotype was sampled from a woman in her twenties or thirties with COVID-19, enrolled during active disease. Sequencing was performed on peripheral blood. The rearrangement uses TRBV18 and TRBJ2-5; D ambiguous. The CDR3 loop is CASSPRRETQYF. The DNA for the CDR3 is TGTGCCAGCTCACCGCGCCGGGAGACCCAGTACTTC.